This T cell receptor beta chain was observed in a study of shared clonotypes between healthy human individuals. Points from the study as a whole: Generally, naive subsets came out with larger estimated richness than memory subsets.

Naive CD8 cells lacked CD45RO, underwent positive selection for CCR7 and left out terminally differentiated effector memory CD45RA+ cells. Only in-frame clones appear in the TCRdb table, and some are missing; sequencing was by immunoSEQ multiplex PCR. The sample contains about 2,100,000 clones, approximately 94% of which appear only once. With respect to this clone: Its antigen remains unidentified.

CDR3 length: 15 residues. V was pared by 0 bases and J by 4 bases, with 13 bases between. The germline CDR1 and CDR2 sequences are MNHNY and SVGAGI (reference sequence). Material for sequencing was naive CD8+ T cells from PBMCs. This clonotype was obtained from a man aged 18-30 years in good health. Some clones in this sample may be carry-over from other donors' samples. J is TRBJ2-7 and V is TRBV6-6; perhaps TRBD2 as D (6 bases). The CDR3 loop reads CASSYSGGTIYEQYF. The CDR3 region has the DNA TGTGCCAGCAGTTACTCAGGCGGGACGATATACGAGCAGTACTTC.